The 29 T cell receptor beta chains given below trace back to one sample, sequenced in a study of shared clonotypes between healthy human individuals. The method was immunoSEQ multiplex PCR; TCRdb's version includes in-frame clones alone and lacks a portion of them. The table records hundreds of thousands of clones, approximately 95% of them present only once. The sequencing input was naive CD4+ T cells sorted from blood. Subset given: CD45RA+ positively selected. The receptor source for this set is a woman in her thirties in good health.

The V gene is TRBV6-1, the J gene TRBJ2-3; tentatively, D is TRBD1 (5 bases). The germline CDR1 and CDR2 sequences are MNHNS and SASEGT. V dropped 4 bases and J dropped 2 bases, with 13 bases sitting between them. The CDR3 contains 15 residues. DNA for the CDR3: TGTGCCAGCAGTGTCGACAGAGTCTCCACAGATACGCAGTATTTT. This codes for CASSVDRVSTDTQYF.

This clone occurred once. J is TRBJ1-5 and V is TRBV10-2, with D uncertain. V was shortened by 0 bases and J by 7 bases, with 7 bases between the two germline ends. The germline V gene encodes CDR1 WSHSY and CDR2 SAAADI. The CDR3 extends over 13 amino acids. The DNA of the CDR3 is TGCGCCAGCAGTGAGTCGAGGTGGCAGCCCCAGCATTTT. Translated, it gives CASSESRWQPQHF.

This sequence joins TRBV2 and TRBJ1-1, with a tentative D call TRBD1 (6 bases). V lost 7 bases, J lost 6 bases, and 15 bases lay in between. Germline V gene lookup returns CDR1 SNHLY and CDR2 FYNNEI. The CDR3 is 13 residues long. CDR3 protein: CASTGGAVPEAFF. The CDR3 nucleotides read TGTGCCAGCACGGGGGGCGCAGTCCCTGAAGCTTTCTTT.

The chain recombines TRBV27 with TRBJ1-5; TRBD1 aligns across 7 bases. The V segment lost 4 bases and the J segment 3 bases; nucleotides outside the gene matches: 3. CDR3 size: 14 residues. Looked up from germline, CDR1 is MNHEY and CDR2 is SMNVEV (reference sequence). Here the CDR3 DNA reads TGTGCCAGCAGTTCGGGACAGTTCAATCAGCCCCAGCATTTT. As protein: CASSSGQFNQPQHF.

This chain joins TRBV2 and TRBJ1-5, with 10 nucleotides matching TRBD1. V was clipped by 7 bases and J by 1 base; unmatched bases: 4. This CDR3 region has 15 residues. CDR1 is SNHLY and CDR2 is FYNNEI in the germline V gene. CDR3 nucleotide sequence: TGTGCCAGCACCCGGGACAGGGGAAGCAATCAGCCCCAGCATTTT. Protein sequence: CASTRDRGSNQPQHF. The full variable domain, completed using reference TRBV2 and TRBJ1-5, is EPEVTQTPSHQVTQMGQEVILRCVPISNHLYFYWYRQILGQKVEFLVSFYNNEISEKSEIFDDQFSVERPDGSNFTLKIRSTKLEDSAMYFCASTRDRGSNQPQHFGDGTRLSIL.

The CDR3 DNA is TGTGCCAGCAGCTCCCTTAGCGGGAGAAGGTACGAGCAGTACTTC. Residues: CASSSLSGRRYEQYF. The chain recombines TRBV5-4 with TRBJ2-5; 9 bases align to TRBD2. The end of the DNA fits TRBJ2-7 better, so the J call may be wrong. Germline CDR1 SGHNT, CDR2 YYREEE (reference sequence). The CDR3 totals 15 residues.

This sequence joins TRBV5-5 and TRBJ1-1, with D possibly matching TRBD1 (6 bases). This CDR3 has 13 amino acids. Germline V gene data show CDR1 as SGHKS and CDR2 as YYEKEE (reference sequence). V gave up 9 bases and J gave up 5 bases, with 17 bases separating them. In DNA, the CDR3 is TGTGCCACCTCCGGACAGATGATGACTGAAGCTTTCTTT. Amino acid sequence: CATSGQMMTEAFF.

On this clone itself: Sequence at one end of the junction differs from germline and may be a read error. This chain joins TRBV28 and TRBJ2-7; 8 bases fit TRBD1. The germline V gene has CDR1 MDHEN and CDR2 SYDVKM. The length of the CDR3 is 12 residues. The CDR3 sequence: CPRGPSQGEQYF. CDR3 nucleotides: TGTCCCAGGGGGCCCAGTCAAGGCGAGCAGTACTTC.

The chain recombines TRBV5-1 with TRBJ2-7; 11 bases are a match to TRBD1. Germline CDR1 is SGHRS and CDR2 is YFSETQ. J was trimmed by 2 bases and V by 4 bases; bases with no gene match: 2. The CDR3 totals 14 residues. In DNA, the CDR3 is TGCGCCAGCAGCGGACAGGGGGCTACCTACGAGCAGTACTTC. It is translated as CASSGQGATYEQYF.

The V gene is TRBV4-1, the J gene TRBJ2-7; D assignment may be TRBD1 or TRBD2 (5 bases each). The CDR3 has 14 residues. CDR1 is MGHRA, CDR2 YSYEKL, per germline. Trimming took off 4 bases at V and 2 bases at J, with 12 bases between the two ends. The CDR3 spells CASSLRDPTYEQYF. The CDR3 coding sequence is TGCGCCAGCAGCCTCCGGGACCCAACCTACGAGCAGTACTTC.

This clone appeared once. The chain couples TRBV5-4 to TRBJ2-3; 14 bases agree with TRBD2. Germline V gene data show CDR1 as SGHNT and CDR2 as YYREEE (reference sequence). J gave up 1 base and V 4 bases, and 8 bases lay outside the gene matches. The CDR3 has 18 residues. Written as DNA, the CDR3 is TGTGCCAGCAGCCGGGGACTAGCGGGAGTTTCGGGCACAGATACGCAGTATTTT. The encoded protein is CASSRGLAGVSGTDTQYF.

V is TRBV7-9 and J is TRBJ2-1; 10 bases fit TRBD2. V lost 5 bases to trimming and J lost 1 base; unmatched junction nucleotides: 8. Germline V lookup: CDR1 SEHNR, CDR2 FQNEAQ (reference sequence). The CDR3 spans 17 residues. CDR3 sequence: CASSPGGSGRSYNEQFF. The CDR3 region has the DNA TGTGCCAGCAGCCCCGGAGGTAGCGGGAGGTCCTACAATGAGCAGTTCTTC.

The rearrangement uses TRBV27 and TRBJ1-5; D perhaps matches TRBD1 (6 bases). Germline CDR1 and CDR2: MNHEY and SMNVEV (reference sequence). V was shortened by 6 bases and J by 1 base, with 13 bases between the two germline ends. The CDR3 extends over 15 amino acids. The CDR3: CASRRGTPSNQPQHF. In DNA form, the CDR3 reads TGTGCCAGCAGAAGGGGGACACCGAGCAATCAGCCCCAGCATTTT.

This chain links TRBV28 with TRBJ2-1; no firm D call. V was cut by 4 bases and J by 12 bases, with 10 bases left in between. Germline assignment: CDR1 MDHEN and CDR2 SYDVKM. The CDR3 covers 11 residues. CDR3 coding DNA: TGTGCCAGCAGTTCTCGAGTAGGGCAGTTCTTC. Its translation: CASSSRVGQFF.

V is TRBV5-8 and J is TRBJ1-4; 8 positions agree with TRBD1. V lost 4 bases to trimming and J lost 8 bases; unmatched junction nucleotides: 13. This CDR3 is 16 amino acids long. Germline V gives CDR1 SGHTS, CDR2 YDEGEE. The CDR3 spells CASSQTIGQGGEKLFF. The DNA of the CDR3 is TGTGCCAGCAGCCAAACAATAGGACAGGGAGGAGAAAAACTGTTTTTT.

V usage is TRBV5-1 and J usage is TRBJ1-2; D unresolved. CDR3 length: 14 residues. Looked up from germline, CDR1 is SGHRS and CDR2 is YFSETQ. V was pared by 0 bases and J by 7 bases, with 13 bases between. The DNA for the CDR3 is TGCGCCAGCAGCTTGGTAAGCTACTCCGTTGGCTACACCTTC. Its protein is CASSLVSYSVGYTF. Drawing the rest from reference TRBV5-1 and TRBJ1-2, the complete variable domain is KAGVTQTPRYLIKTRGQQVTLSCSPISGHRSVSWYQQTPGQGLQFLFEYFSETQRNKGNFPGRFSGRQFSNSRSEMNVSTLELGDSALYLCASSLVSYSVGYTFGSGTRLTVV.

The rearrangement uses TRBV28 and TRBJ1-1; 7 bases line up with TRBD1. The germline CDR1 and CDR2 sequences are MDHEN and SYDVKM. The CDR3 sequence is 15 residues long. V was clipped by 3 bases and J by 1 base; unmatched bases: 5. The CDR3 reads CASSFGRGPNTEAFF. CDR3 nucleotides: TGTGCCAGCAGTTTTGGGAGGGGGCCGAACACTGAAGCTTTCTTT. The whole variable domain, filled in from reference TRBV28 and TRBJ1-1, reads DVKVTQSSRYLVKRTGEKVFLECVQDMDHENMFWYRQDPGLGLRLIYFSYDVKMKEKGDIPEGYSVSREKKERFSLILESASTNQTSMYLCASSFGRGPNTEAFFGQGTRLTVV.

The chain combines TRBV29-1 with TRBJ2-3; 8 positions agree with TRBD1. After removal of 5 bases from V and 3 bases from J, the junction contained 13 bases not matched to a gene. Per germline, CDR1 SQVTM and CDR2 ANQGSEA. The CDR3 runs 16 residues. CDR3 loop: CSVSLGRGLWTDTQYF. The CDR3 DNA sequence: TGCAGCGTTTCTCTTGGCAGGGGGCTGTGGACAGATACGCAGTATTTT.

This chain uses TRBV28 with TRBJ1-4, with TRBD1 identical over 9 bases. The CDR3 sequence is 14 residues long. Losses at the gene ends were 6 bases for V and 8 bases for J; bases not matched to a gene: 7. The germline CDR1 and CDR2 sequences are MDHEN and SYDVKM. This CDR3 reads CASRSGTGREKLFF. The DNA for the CDR3 is TGTGCCAGCAGATCCGGGACAGGGCGGGAAAAACTGTTTTTT.

CDR3 sequence: CASRGQGEGEQYF. CDR3 DNA: TGCGCCAGCAGAGGGCAGGGGGAGGGCGAGCAGTACTTC. The chain is built from TRBV5-1 and TRBJ2-7, with D possibly being TRBD1 or TRBD2 (7 bases each). This CDR3 has 13 residues. V was trimmed by 5 bases and J by 6 bases, leaving 15 bases between them. Germline V CDR1 and CDR2: SGHRS, YFSETQ.

The rearrangement uses TRBV7-1 and TRBJ1-4; 7 bases line up with TRBD1. TRBV7-1 belongs to the ORF category, with a function that is uncertain. V shed 7 bases and J 2 bases; nucleotides not matched to a gene: 22. This CDR3 region has 20 residues. The CDR3 loop reads CASTFRGWGQSGRTNEKLFF. CDR3 sequence (DNA): TGTGCCAGCACCTTCCGGGGGTGGGGACAGTCCGGGCGGACTAATGAAAAACTGTTTTTT.

This clone has only one observation. The chain employs TRBV11-3 and TRBJ2-2, with 11 bases aligning to TRBD2. V lost 5 bases to trimming and J lost 2 bases; unmatched junction nucleotides: 4. The CDR3 runs 16 residues. Germline CDR1 is SGHNT and CDR2 is YENEEA. The CDR3: CASSPGLAGNTGELFF. The CDR3 coding sequence is TGTGCCAGCAGCCCAGGACTAGCGGGTAACACCGGGGAGCTGTTTTTT. The variable domain in full, completed from reference TRBV11-3 and TRBJ2-2, reads EAGVVQSPRYKIIEKKQPVAFWCNPISGHNTLYWYLQNLGQGPELLIRYENEEAVDDSQLPKDRFSAERLKGVDSTLKIQPAELGDSAVYLCASSPGLAGNTGELFFGEGSRLTVL.

The chain employs TRBV27 and TRBJ2-5; D possibly corresponds to TRBD2 (6 bases). V lost 5 bases, J lost 5 bases, and 21 bases lay in between. CDR3 length: 16 residues. Germline assignment: CDR1 MNHEY and CDR2 SMNVEV (reference sequence). CDR3 in DNA: TGTGCCAGCAGTCGGAAACTTGGGAGTGGGACTGAGACCCAGTACTTC. Its translation is CASSRKLGSGTETQYF.

The rearrangement uses TRBV5-1 and TRBJ2-7; the match to TRBD1 covers 9 bases. CDR1 SGHRS and CDR2 YFSETQ come from the germline V gene. The trim removed 0 bases at V and 1 base at J, leaving 14 bases unmatched. The CDR3 is made up of 19 amino acids. CDR3 sequence: CASSLATGGGHSISYEQYF. The CDR3 coding sequence is TGCGCCAGCAGCTTGGCTACAGGGGGCGGACATTCTATTTCCTACGAGCAGTACTTC.

This rearrangement joins TRBV10-1 to TRBJ2-5, with 10 positions matching TRBD1. This CDR3 contains 15 residues. The V gene's germline CDR1 is WNHNN and CDR2 SYGVQD (reference sequence). J was trimmed by 4 bases and V by 6 bases; bases with no gene match: 8. The CDR3 spells CASSSKRTGGETQYF. CDR3 sequence (DNA): TGCGCCAGCAGCTCCAAACGGACAGGGGGAGAGACCCAGTACTTC.

The gene calls are TRBV19 and TRBJ1-5; no reliable D call. V shed 0 bases and J shed 6 bases, with 9 bases lying between them. This CDR3 comprises 14 residues. CDR1 and CDR2 from the germline V gene are LNHDA and SQIVND (reference sequence). The CDR3 DNA is TGTGCCAGTAGTATAGACAGGATGTTTCAGCCCCAGCATTTT. Translating gives CASSIDRMFQPQHF.

V usage is TRBV29-1 and J usage is TRBJ2-7; D is possibly TRBD2 (7 bases). CDR3 length equals 13 residues. CDR1 and CDR2 (germline): SQVTM, ANQGSEA. The ends were cut back, 7 bases at V and 7 bases at J, with 20 bases in the middle. The CDR3 loop is CSAGTTGTGEQYF. CDR3 sequence (DNA): TGCAGCGCGGGGACTACAGGGACGGGGGAGCAGTACTTC.

This sequence joins TRBV18 and TRBJ1-6; unclear D gene. Germline lookup yields CDR1 KGHSH and CDR2 LQKENI. V lost 3 bases to trimming and J lost 5 bases, with 8 bases between them. There are 14 residues in the CDR3. DNA for the CDR3: TGTGCCAGCTCACCTCGTCAGGATAATTCACCCCTCCACTTT. Protein: CASSPRQDNSPLHF.

The chain has TRBV4-2 and TRBJ1-2; the D gene is possibly TRBD1 (5 bases). CDR1 and CDR2 (germline): LGHNA, YNFKEQ. This CDR3 spans 16 amino acids. V was shortened by 0 bases and J by 3 bases, with 14 bases between the two germline ends. In DNA form, the CDR3 reads TGTGCCAGCAGCCAAGATTTGCGGGTGGGGGACTATGGCTACACCTTC. Translating it yields CASSQDLRVGDYGYTF.